This T cell receptor (beta chain) was retrieved from a study of blood T cell repertoires in COVID-19. Study in general: Whether acute or convalescent, the COVID-19 samples came from the United States, Italy and Spain.

This CDR3 has 13 amino acids. CDR1 ENHRY and CDR2 SYGVKD come from the germline V gene. V was cut by 5 bases and J by 8 bases, with 15 bases left in between. Per the authors' pipeline: Counts of nucleated cells, estimated from reference gene primer amplification, were obtained. TCRdb keeps only in-frame clones here, not all; method: immunoSEQ multiplex PCR. The D gene and trimming were derived from the DNA, and the V and J assignments and clone size from that table. The table includes about 260,000 clones, over 75% detected once. The clonotype was recovered from a human donor in a cohort sampled during active COVID-19. The chain joins TRBV10-3 to TRBJ1-1; a possible D gene is TRBD1 (5 bases). The sequenced material came from peripheral blood. The CDR3 is CAISTGFGREAFF. The CDR3 nucleotides are TGTGCCATCAGTACAGGATTTGGGAGGGAAGCTTTCTTT.